This TCR beta chain is drawn from a study of blood T cell repertoires in COVID-19. Across the whole study: Nucleic acid was either cDNA or gDNA, and it came from T cells, B-cell-depleted T cells, or PBMCs.

The protocol was immunoSEQ multiplex PCR, while the TCRdb copy is restricted to in-frame clones and leaves out a portion. The sample lists 200,000 to 300,000 clones; more than 70% were seen once. In its sample, this clone was seen once. This sequence originates from a woman aged 40 to 55 with acute COVID-19. The sample taken for sequencing was PBMCs or T cells enriched from blood (not recorded which).

The CDR3 loop is CASSKNRIGNTEAFF. In DNA, the CDR3 is TGTGCCAGCAGCAAGAACAGGATCGGGAACACTGAAGCTTTCTTT. The chain employs TRBV7-8 and TRBJ1-1; D possibly corresponds to TRBD1 (5 bases). V gave up 5 bases and J gave up 1 base, with 14 bases separating them. CDR3 length equals 15 residues. Germline CDR1 SGHVS, CDR2 FQNEAQ.